These T cell receptor beta chains were read from a single sample in a study of blood T cell repertoires in COVID-19. Repertoires were generated with immunoSEQ multiplex PCR, while TCRdb's copy carries only in-frame clones and drops some. In the table there are roughly 160,000 clones, 83% of which are singletons. Sequences were obtained from peripheral blood. Every receptor here comes from a woman in her seventies who had recovered from COVID-19. Each CDR3 is given with its conserved first and last residue. Each record gives: clone size, V gene, J gene, D gene, CDR3 DNA, CDR3 protein. The D gene is left open where the match is weak. Only part of the rows carry a size: once, few, many, or a class if the clone is expanded.

size: .
V: TRBV3-1/TRBV3-2
J: TRBJ2-5
D: TRBD2
DNA: TGTGCCAGCAGCCGGACTAGCGGGAGGGTACAAGAGACCCAGTACTTC
CDR3: CASSRTSGRVQETQYF

size: once
V: TRBV9
J: TRBJ2-3
D: .
DNA: TGTGCCAGCAGCCCCGTCCCCCTAGCCTCAACAGATACGCAGTATTTT
CDR3: CASSPVPLASTDTQYF

size: .
V: TRBV7-7
J: TRBJ2-3
D: TRBD1
DNA: TGTGCTAGCAGCTTAGAGGGGGCTAGCACAGATACGCAGTATTTT
CDR3: CASSLEGASTDTQYF

size: .
V: TRBV27
J: TRBJ2-7
D: TRBD2
DNA: TGTGCCAGCAGAGTCCTTAGCGGGAGAGGGCACTACGAGCAGTACTTC
CDR3: CASRVLSGRGHYEQYF

size: .
V: TRBV5-4
J: TRBJ2-3
D: .
DNA: TGTGCCAGCAGCCTCAGGGGCCCTAGCACAGATACGCAGTATTTT
CDR3: CASSLRGPSTDTQYF

size: .
V: TRBV5-4
J: TRBJ1-2
D: TRBD1
DNA: TGTGCCAGCAGCCGCCCCGGACAGGGAAGGGACTACACCTTC
CDR3: CASSRPGQGRDYTF

size: .
V: TRBV7-9
J: TRBJ1-1
D: TRBD1
DNA: TGTGCCAGCAGCTCCCAGGGGGGCACTGAAGCTTTCTTT
CDR3: CASSSQGGTEAFF

size: .
V: TRBV7-7
J: TRBJ1-1
D: TRBD1
DNA: TGTGCTAGCAGCCGGGACAGTAACACTGAAGCTTTCTTT
CDR3: CASSRDSNTEAFF

size: .
V: TRBV27
J: TRBJ1-2
D: .
DNA: TGTGCCAGCGCGGGGGGAGATCTCCCTAACTATGGCTACACCTTC
CDR3: CASAGGDLPNYGYTF

size: .
V: TRBV2
J: TRBJ2-7
D: TRBD1
DNA: TGTGCCAGCAGTCCGGGACAGGGTCGTGTCGAGCAGTACTTC
CDR3: CASSPGQGRVEQYF

size: .
V: TRBV19
J: TRBJ1-2
D: .
DNA: TGTGCCAGTAGTATGGAGGGAAACTATGGCTACACCTTC
CDR3: CASSMEGNYGYTF

size: few
V: TRBV7-2
J: TRBJ2-3
D: .
DNA: TGTGCCAGCAGCCAAGCAGGCCTCCTGCAGTATTTT
CDR3: CASSQAGLLQYF

size: many
V: TRBV5-1
J: TRBJ2-7
D: TRBD1
DNA: TGCGCCAGCAGCTTGGTAACCGGGACAGGCTACGAGCAGTACTTC
CDR3: CASSLVTGTGYEQYF

size: .
V: TRBV9
J: TRBJ2-7
D: TRBD1
DNA: TGTGCCAGCAGCCCGCGGACAGGTACCTACGAGCAGTACTTC
CDR3: CASSPRTGTYEQYF

size: .
V: TRBV5-4
J: TRBJ2-7
D: TRBD2
DNA: TGTGCCAGCAGCCCCCCGGGTAGCGGGAAAGTCTACGAGCAGTACTTC
CDR3: CASSPPGSGKVYEQYF